This T cell receptor (beta chain) was documented in a study of blood T cell repertoires in COVID-19. The table came from immunoSEQ multiplex PCR; TCRdb's copy has only in-frame clones and leaves some out. The table lists 100,000 to 150,000 clones, approximately 85% of them singletons. Seattle enrolled patients during active infection and tracked them longitudinally. The source of this sequence is a man aged 30 to 45 with COVID-19, enrolled during active disease. Material: peripheral blood.

CDR3 DNA: TGTGCCAGCAGCGATGGGACTAGCGGATACAATGAGCAGTTCTTC. This translates into CASSDGTSGYNEQFF. The chain combines TRBV27 with TRBJ2-1, with TRBD2 matching over 11 bases. Trimming at V came to 6 bases and at J to 4 bases, leaving 5 bases not matched to a gene. The CDR3 has 15 amino acids. The germline V gene has CDR1 MNHEY and CDR2 SMNVEV (reference sequence).